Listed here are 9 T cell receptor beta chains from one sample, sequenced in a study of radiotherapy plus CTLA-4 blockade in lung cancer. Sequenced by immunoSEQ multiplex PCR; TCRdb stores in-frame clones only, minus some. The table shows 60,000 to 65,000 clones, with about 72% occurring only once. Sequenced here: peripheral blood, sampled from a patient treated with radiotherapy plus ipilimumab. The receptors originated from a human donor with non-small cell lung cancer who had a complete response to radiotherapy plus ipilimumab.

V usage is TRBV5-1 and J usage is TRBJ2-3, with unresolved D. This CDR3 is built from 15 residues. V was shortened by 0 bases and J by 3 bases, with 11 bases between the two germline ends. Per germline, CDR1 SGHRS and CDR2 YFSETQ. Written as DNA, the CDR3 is TGCGCCAGCAGCTTGGATCCCGGTGAAACAGATACGCAGTATTTT. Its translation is CASSLDPGETDTQYF.

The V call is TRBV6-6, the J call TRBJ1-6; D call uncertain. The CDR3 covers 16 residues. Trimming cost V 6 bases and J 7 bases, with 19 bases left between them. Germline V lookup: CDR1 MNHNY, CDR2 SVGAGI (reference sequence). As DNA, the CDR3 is TGTGCCAGCAGCCCCCCTCCTATCGGGTCGAATTCACCCCTCCACTTT. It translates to CASSPPPIGSNSPLHF.

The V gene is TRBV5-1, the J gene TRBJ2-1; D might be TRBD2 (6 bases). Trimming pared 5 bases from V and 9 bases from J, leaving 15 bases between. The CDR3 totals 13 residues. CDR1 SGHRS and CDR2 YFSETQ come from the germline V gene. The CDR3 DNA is TGCGCCAGCAGTTCGGCGGGAAGGGGTGAGCAGTTCTTC. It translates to CASSSAGRGEQFF. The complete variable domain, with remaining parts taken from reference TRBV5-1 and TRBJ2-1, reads KAGVTQTPRYLIKTRGQQVTLSCSPISGHRSVSWYQQTPGQGLQFLFEYFSETQRNKGNFPGRFSGRQFSNSRSEMNVSTLELGDSALYLCASSSAGRGEQFFGPGTRLTVL.

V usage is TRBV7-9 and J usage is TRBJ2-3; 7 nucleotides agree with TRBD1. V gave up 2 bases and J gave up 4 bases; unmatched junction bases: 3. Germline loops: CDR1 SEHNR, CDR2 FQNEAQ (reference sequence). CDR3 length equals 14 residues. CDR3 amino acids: CASSLRQGADTQYF. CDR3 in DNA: TGTGCCAGCAGCTTAAGGCAGGGGGCAGATACGCAGTATTTT.

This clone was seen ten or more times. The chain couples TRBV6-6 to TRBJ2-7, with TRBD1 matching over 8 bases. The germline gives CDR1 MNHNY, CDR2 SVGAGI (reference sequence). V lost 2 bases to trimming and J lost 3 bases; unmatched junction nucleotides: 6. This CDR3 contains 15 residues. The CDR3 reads CASSYTPGQDYEQYF. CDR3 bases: TGTGCCAGCAGTTACACCCCGGGACAGGACTACGAGCAGTACTTC.

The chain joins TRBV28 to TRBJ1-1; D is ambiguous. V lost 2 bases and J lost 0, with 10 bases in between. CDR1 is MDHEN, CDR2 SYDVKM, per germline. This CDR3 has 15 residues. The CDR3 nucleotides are TGTGCCAGCAGTTTAATACTTCGGGTGAACACTGAAGCTTTCTTT. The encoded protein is CASSLILRVNTEAFF. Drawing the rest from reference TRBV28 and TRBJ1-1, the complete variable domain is DVKVTQSSRYLVKRTGEKVFLECVQDMDHENMFWYRQDPGLGLRLIYFSYDVKMKEKGDIPEGYSVSREKKERFSLILESASTNQTSMYLCASSLILRVNTEAFFGQGTRLTVV.

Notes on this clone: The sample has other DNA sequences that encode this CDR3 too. The CDR3 DNA is TGTGCCAGCAGTCCTTTTCGGGACAAAAACACTGAAGCTTTCTTT. Its translation is CASSPFRDKNTEAFF. The chain combines TRBV6-5 with TRBJ1-1; possibly TRBD1 for D (6 bases). V lost 5 bases and J lost 2, with 15 bases in between. The CDR3 has 15 amino acids. The germline gives CDR1 MNHEY, CDR2 SVGAGI.

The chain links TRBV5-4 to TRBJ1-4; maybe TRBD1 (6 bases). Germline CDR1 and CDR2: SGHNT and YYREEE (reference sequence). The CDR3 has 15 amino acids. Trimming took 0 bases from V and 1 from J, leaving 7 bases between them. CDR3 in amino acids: CASSLADRTNEKLFF. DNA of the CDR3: TGTGCCAGCAGCTTGGCGGACAGAACTAATGAAAAACTGTTTTTT.

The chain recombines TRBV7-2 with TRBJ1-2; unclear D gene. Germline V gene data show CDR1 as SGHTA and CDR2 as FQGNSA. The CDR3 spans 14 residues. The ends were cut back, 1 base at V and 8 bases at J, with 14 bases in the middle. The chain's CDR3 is CASSLGTARRGYTF. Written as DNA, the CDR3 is TGTGCCAGCAGCTTAGGGACGGCACGGAGGGGCTACACCTTC.